This entry features one TCR beta chain sequence. How the authors handled the data: Amplification of reference gene primers was used by the study to estimate nucleated cell counts. Some clones are missing from TCRdb's copy, which holds only in-frame ones; the method was immunoSEQ multiplex PCR. That table supplies the V and J calls and clone size; D and trimming were determined from the DNA. The data show 210,000 or so clones, approximately 85% seen once. This entry comes from a study of blood T cell repertoires in COVID-19. Study as a whole: Both acute and convalescent COVID-19 samples were obtained from the United States, Italy and Spain. T cells, B-cell-depleted T cells, or PBMCs supplied cDNA or gDNA.

Germline lookup yields CDR1 SGHTS and CDR2 YDEGEE. V was cut by 0 bases and J by 5 bases, with 14 bases left in between. The CDR3 totals 15 residues. This chain links TRBV5-8 with TRBJ2-5; possibly TRBD2 for D (6 bases). This clonotype was sampled from a woman aged 45-65 years with active or convalescent COVID-19. The sequencing sample was made of peripheral blood. CDR3: CASSLEGGDRETQYF. The CDR3 DNA reads as TGTGCCAGCAGCTTGGAAGGAGGGGATCGCGAGACCCAGTACTTC.